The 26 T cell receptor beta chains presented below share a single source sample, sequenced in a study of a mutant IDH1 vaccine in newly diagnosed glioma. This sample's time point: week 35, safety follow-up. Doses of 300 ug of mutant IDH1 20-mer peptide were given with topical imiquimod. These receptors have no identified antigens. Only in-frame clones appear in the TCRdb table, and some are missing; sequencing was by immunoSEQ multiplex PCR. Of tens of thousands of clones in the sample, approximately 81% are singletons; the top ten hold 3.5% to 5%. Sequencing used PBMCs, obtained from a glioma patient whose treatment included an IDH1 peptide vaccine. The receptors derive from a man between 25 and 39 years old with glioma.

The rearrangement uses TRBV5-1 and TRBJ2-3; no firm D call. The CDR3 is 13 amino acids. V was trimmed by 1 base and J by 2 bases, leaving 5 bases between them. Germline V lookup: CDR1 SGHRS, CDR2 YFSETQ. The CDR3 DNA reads TGCGCCAGCAGCTTGTCACCCACAGATACGCAGTATTTT. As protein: CASSLSPTDTQYF.

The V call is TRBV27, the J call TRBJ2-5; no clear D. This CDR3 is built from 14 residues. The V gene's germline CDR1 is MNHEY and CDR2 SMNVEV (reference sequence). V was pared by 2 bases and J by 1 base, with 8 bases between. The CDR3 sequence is CASSLAPVQETQYF. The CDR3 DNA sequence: TGTGCCAGCAGTTTAGCCCCCGTCCAAGAGACCCAGTACTTC.

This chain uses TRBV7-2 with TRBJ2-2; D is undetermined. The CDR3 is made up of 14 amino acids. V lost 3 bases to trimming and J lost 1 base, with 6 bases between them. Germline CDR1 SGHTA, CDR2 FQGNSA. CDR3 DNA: TGTGCCAGCAGCTTTGGTGGGAACACCGGGGAGCTGTTTTTT. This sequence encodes CASSFGGNTGELFF.

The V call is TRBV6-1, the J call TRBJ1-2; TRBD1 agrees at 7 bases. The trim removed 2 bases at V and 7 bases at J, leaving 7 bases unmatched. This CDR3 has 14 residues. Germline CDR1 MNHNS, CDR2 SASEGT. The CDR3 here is CASSEMRGQGGYTF. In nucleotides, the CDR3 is TGTGCCAGCAGTGAAATGAGGGGGCAGGGTGGCTACACCTTC.

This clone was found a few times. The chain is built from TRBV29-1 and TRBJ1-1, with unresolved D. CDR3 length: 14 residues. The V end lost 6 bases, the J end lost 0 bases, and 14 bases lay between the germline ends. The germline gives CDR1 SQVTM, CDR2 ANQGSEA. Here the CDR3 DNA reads TGCAGCGTCCGGTTCAGCGGGTTGAACACTGAAGCTTTCTTT. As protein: CSVRFSGLNTEAFF.

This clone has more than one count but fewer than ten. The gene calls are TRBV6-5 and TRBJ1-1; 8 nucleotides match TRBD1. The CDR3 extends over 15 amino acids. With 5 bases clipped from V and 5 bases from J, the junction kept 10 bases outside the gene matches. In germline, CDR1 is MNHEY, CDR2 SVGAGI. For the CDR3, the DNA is TGTGCCAGCAGTCCAGCCGGACAGGGAGGAACTGAAGCTTTCTTT. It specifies CASSPAGQGGTEAFF.

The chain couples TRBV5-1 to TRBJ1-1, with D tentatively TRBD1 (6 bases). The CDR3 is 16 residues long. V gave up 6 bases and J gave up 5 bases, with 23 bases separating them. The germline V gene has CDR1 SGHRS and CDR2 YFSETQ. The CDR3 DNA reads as TGCGCCAGCAAGGGGGGGATTACTACGTCGAATACTGAAGCTTTCTTT. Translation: CASKGGITTSNTEAFF. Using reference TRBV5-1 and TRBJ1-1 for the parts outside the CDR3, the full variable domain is KAGVTQTPRYLIKTRGQQVTLSCSPISGHRSVSWYQQTPGQGLQFLFEYFSETQRNKGNFPGRFSGRQFSNSRSEMNVSTLELGDSALYLCASKGGITTSNTEAFFGQGTRLTVV.

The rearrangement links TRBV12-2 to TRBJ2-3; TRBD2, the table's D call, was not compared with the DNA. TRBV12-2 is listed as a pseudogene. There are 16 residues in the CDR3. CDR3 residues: CASRLDLAGGPDTQYF. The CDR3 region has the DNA TGTGCAAGTCGCTTAGATCTAGCGGGGGGGCCAGATACGCAGTATTTT.

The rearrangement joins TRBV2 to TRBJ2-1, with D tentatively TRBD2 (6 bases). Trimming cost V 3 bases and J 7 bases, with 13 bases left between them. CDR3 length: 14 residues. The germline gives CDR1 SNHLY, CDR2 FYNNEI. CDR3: CASSDLREENEQFF. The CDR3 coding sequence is TGTGCCAGCAGTGATCTAAGGGAGGAAAATGAGCAGTTCTTC. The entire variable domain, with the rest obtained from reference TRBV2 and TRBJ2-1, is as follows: EPEVTQTPSHQVTQMGQEVILRCVPISNHLYFYWYRQILGQKVEFLVSFYNNEISEKSEIFDDQFSVERPDGSNFTLKIRSTKLEDSAMYFCASSDLREENEQFFGPGTRLTVL.

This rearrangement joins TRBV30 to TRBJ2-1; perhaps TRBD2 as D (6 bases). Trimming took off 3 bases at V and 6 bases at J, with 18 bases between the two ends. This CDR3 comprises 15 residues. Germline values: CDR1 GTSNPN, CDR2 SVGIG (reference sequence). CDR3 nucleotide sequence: TGTGCCTGGAGCCGGAGTGGCGGGGTTATCAATGAGCAGTTCTTC. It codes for CAWSRSGGVINEQFF.

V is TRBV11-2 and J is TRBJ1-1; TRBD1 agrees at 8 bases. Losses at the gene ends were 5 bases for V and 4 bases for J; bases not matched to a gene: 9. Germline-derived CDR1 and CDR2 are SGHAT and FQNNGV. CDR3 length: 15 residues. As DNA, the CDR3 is TGTGCCAGCAGCCGCTACAGACAGGGGAGCACTGAAGCTTTCTTT. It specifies CASSRYRQGSTEAFF.

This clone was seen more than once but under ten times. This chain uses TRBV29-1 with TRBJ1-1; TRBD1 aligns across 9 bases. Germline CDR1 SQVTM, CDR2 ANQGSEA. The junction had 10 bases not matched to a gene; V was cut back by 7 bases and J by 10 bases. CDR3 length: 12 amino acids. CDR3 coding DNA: TGCAGCGCCCAGGGACAGGGCGGGGGAGCTTTCTTT. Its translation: CSAQGQGGGAFF. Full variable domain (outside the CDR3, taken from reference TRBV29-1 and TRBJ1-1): SAVISQKPSRDICQRGTSLTIQCQVDSQVTMMFWYRQQPGQSLTLIATANQGSEATYESGFVIDKFPISRPNLTFSTLTVSNMSPEDSSIYLCSAQGQGGGAFFGQGTRLTVV.

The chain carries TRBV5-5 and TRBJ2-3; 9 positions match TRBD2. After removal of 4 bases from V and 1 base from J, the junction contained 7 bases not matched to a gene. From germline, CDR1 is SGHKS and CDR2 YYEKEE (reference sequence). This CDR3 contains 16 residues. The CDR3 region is CASSHVASGGTDTQYF. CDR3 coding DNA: TGTGCCAGCAGCCACGTCGCTAGCGGGGGCACAGATACGCAGTATTTT.

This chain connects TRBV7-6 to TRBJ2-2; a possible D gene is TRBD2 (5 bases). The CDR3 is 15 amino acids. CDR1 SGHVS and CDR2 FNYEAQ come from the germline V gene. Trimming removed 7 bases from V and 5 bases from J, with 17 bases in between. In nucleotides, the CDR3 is TGTGCCAGCACCCCCAGTTCTAGCCCGACCGGGGAGCTGTTTTTT. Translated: CASTPSSSPTGELFF. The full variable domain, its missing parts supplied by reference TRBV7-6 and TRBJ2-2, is GAGVSQSPRYKVTKRGQDVALRCDPISGHVSLYWYRQALGQGPEFLTYFNYEAQQDKSGLPNDRFSAERPEGSISTLTIQRTEQRDSAMYRCASTPSSSPTGELFFGEGSRLTVL.

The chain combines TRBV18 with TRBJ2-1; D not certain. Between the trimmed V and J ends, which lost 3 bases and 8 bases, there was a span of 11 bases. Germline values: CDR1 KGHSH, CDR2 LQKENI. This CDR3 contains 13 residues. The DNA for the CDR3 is TGTGCCAGCTCACCCCCGGCTAGAGATGAGCAGTTCTTC. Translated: CASSPPARDEQFF.

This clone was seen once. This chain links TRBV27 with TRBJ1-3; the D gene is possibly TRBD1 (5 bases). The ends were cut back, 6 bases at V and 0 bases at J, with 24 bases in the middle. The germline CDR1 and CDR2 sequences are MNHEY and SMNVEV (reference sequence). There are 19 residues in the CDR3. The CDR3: CASSPRGGPSLDSGNTIYF. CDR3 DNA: TGTGCCAGCAGCCCCCGGGGGGGACCAAGTTTAGACTCTGGAAACACCATATATTTT.

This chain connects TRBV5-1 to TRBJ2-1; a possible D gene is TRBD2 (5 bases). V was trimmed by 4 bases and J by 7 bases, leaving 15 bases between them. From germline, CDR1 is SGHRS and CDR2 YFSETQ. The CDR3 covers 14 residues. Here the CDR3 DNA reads TGCGCCAGCAGCCCGGGGATAGGTGGGAATGAGCAGTTCTTC. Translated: CASSPGIGGNEQFF.

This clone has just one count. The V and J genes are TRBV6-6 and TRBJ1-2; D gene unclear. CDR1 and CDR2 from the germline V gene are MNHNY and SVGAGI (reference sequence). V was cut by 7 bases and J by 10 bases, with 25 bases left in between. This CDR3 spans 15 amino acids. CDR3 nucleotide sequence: TGTGCCAGCACCCCGGCCGGGCTGACCTCCGGTGCCTACACCTTC. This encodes CASTPAGLTSGAYTF.

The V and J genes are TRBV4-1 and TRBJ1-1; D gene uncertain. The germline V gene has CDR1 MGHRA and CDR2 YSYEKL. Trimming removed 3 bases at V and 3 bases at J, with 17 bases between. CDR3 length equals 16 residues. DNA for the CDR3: TGCGCCAGCAGCCATAGGGCCGGGCGAGGGTACACTGAAGCTTTCTTT. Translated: CASSHRAGRGYTEAFF.

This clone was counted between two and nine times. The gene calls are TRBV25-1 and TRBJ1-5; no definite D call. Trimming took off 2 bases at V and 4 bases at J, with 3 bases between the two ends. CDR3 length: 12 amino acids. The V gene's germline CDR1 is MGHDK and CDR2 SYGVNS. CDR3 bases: TGTGCCAGCAGTGAAGGAAATCAGCCCCAGCATTTT. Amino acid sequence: CASSEGNQPQHF.

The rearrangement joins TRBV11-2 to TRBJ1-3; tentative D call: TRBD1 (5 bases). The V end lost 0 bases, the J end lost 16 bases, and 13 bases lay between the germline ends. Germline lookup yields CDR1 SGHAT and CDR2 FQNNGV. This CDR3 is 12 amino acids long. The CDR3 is CASSLDRDGLYF. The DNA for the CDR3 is TGTGCCAGCAGCTTAGATCGGGACGGCTTGTATTTT.

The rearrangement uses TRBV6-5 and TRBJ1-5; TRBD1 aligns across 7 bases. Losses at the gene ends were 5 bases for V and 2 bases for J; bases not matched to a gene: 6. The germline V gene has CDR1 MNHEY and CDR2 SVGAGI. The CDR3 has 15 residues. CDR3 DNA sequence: TGTGCCAGCAGTGGGGACAGTCGGGGCAATCAGCCCCAGCATTTT. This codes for CASSGDSRGNQPQHF.

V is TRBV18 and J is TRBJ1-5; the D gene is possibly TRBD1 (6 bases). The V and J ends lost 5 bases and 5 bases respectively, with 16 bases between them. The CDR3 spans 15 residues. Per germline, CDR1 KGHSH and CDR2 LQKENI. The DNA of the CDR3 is TGTGCCAGCTCAGATAGGGGGGCGCGGGATCAGCCCCAGCATTTT. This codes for CASSDRGARDQPQHF. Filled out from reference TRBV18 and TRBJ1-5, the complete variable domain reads NAGVMQNPRHLVRRRGQEARLRCSPMKGHSHVYWYRQLPEEGLKFMVYLQKENIIDESGMPKERFSAEFPKEGPSILRIQQVVRGDSAAYFCASSDRGARDQPQHFGDGTRLSIL.

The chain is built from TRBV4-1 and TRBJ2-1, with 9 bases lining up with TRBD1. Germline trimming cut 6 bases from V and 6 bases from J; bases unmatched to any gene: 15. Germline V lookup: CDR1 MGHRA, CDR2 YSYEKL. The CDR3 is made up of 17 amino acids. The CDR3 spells CASSRATGTGTLNEQFF. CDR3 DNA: TGCGCCAGCAGTCGCGCTACCGGGACAGGGACCCTCAATGAGCAGTTCTTC.

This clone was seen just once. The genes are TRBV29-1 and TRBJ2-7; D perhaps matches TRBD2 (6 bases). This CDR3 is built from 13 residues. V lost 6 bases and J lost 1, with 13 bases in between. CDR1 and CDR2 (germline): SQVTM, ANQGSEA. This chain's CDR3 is CSVAGTPSYEQYF. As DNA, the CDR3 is TGCAGCGTCGCCGGGACTCCATCCTACGAGCAGTACTTC.

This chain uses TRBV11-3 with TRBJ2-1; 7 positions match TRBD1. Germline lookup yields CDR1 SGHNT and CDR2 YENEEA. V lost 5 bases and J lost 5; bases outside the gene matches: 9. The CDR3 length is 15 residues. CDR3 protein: CASSPSLGTDNEQFF. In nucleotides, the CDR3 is TGTGCCAGCAGCCCATCCCTTGGGACAGACAATGAGCAGTTCTTC.